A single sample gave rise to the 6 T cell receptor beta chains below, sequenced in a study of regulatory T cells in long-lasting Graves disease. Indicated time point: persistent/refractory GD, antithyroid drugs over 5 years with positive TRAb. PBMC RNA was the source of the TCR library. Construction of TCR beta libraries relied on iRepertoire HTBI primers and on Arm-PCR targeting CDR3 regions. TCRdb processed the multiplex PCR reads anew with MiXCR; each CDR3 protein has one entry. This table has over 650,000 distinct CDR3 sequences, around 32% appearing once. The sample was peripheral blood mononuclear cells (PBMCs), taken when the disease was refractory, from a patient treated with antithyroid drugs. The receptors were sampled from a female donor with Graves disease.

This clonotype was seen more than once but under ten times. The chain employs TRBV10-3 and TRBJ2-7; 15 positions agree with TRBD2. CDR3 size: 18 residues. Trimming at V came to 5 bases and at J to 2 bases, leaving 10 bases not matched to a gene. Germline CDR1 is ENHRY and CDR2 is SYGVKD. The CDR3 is CAISSGTSGRKEPYEQYF. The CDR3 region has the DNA TGTGCCATCAGTTCCGGGACTAGCGGGAGGAAGGAACCCTACGAGCAGTACTTC.

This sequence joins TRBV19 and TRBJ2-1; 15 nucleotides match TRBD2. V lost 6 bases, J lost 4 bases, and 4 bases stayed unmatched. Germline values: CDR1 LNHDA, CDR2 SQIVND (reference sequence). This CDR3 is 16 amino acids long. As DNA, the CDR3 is TGTGCCAGTAGCGGGACTAGCGGGAGGTATTACAATGAGCAGTTCTTC. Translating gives CASSGTSGRYYNEQFF.

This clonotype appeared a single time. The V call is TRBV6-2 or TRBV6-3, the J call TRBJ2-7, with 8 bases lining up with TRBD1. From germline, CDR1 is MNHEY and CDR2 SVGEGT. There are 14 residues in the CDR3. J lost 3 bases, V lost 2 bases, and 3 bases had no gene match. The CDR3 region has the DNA TGTGCCAGCAGTTACCACAGGGGGGTCTACGAGCAGTACTTC. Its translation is CASSYHRGVYEQYF.

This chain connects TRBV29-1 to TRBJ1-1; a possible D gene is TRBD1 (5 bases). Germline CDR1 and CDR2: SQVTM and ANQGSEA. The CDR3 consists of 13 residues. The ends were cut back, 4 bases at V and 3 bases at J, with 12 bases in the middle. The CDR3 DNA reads TGCAGCGTTGGGGCGGGCAGGGACACTGAAGCTTTCTTT. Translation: CSVGAGRDTEAFF. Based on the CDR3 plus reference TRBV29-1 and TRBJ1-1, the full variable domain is SAVISQKPSRDICQRGTSLTIQCQVDSQVTMMFWYRQQPGQSLTLIATANQGSEATYESGFVIDKFPISRPNLTFSTLTVSNMSPEDSSIYLCSVGAGRDTEAFFGQGTRLTVV.

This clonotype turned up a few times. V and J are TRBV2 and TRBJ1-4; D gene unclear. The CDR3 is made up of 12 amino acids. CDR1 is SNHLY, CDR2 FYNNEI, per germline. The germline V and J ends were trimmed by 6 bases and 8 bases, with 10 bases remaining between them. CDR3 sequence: CASRLTVEKLFF. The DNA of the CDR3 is TGTGCCAGCAGATTAACAGTGGAAAAACTGTTTTTT.

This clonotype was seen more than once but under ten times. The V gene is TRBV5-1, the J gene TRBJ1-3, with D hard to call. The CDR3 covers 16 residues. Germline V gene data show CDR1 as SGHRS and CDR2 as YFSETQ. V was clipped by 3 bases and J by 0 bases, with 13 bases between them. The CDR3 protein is CASSSRVFGSGNTIYF. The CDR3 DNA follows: TGCGCCAGCAGCTCGAGAGTGTTCGGCTCTGGAAACACCATATATTTT.